This TCR beta chain is from a study of control samples from healthy donors and cancer patients. The trim removed 1 base at V and 5 bases at J, leaving 4 bases unmatched. CDR1 is SGHRS and CDR2 is YFSETQ in the germline V gene. The CDR3 spans 16 residues. The assay was immunoSEQ multiplex PCR, and TCRdb's table has in-frame clones only and misses some. The sample has 75,000 to 100,000 clones, around 83% seen once. The chain uses TRBV5-1 and TRBJ2-2, with 11 positions matching TRBD1. The sample taken for sequencing was blood. This receptor was identified in a woman aged 45-59 years in good health. The CDR3: CASSLSGTGGTGELFF. The CDR3 region has the DNA TGCGCCAGCAGCTTGTCCGGGACAGGGGGGACCGGGGAGCTGTTTTTT.